This note documents a single TCR beta chain sequence. This specimen comes from a study of blood T cell repertoires in COVID-19. Study as a whole: The study drew acute and convalescent COVID-19 samples from the United States, Italy and Spain.

Living in about two dozen US areas, the participants were between roughly 18 and 90 years of age. Cohort 3 donors counted as recovered after two negative PCRs, clearance, or resolved symptoms. Sequencing used immunoSEQ multiplex PCR; TCRdb keeps in-frame clones, though not all of them. The table shows about 280,000 clones, with around 88% occurring only once. This CDR3 region has 15 residues. V was trimmed by 6 bases and J by 5 bases, leaving 14 bases between them. CDR1 is MNHEY, CDR2 SVGAGI, per germline. The V gene is TRBV6-5, the J gene TRBJ1-6; no clear D. The clonotype originates from a woman between 40 and 55 years old who had recovered from COVID-19. Sequences were obtained from PBMCs or T cells enriched from blood (not recorded which). The CDR3 loop is CASRREAADNSPLHF. Written as DNA, the CDR3 is TGTGCCAGCAGAAGGGAGGCGGCAGATAATTCACCCCTCCACTTT.